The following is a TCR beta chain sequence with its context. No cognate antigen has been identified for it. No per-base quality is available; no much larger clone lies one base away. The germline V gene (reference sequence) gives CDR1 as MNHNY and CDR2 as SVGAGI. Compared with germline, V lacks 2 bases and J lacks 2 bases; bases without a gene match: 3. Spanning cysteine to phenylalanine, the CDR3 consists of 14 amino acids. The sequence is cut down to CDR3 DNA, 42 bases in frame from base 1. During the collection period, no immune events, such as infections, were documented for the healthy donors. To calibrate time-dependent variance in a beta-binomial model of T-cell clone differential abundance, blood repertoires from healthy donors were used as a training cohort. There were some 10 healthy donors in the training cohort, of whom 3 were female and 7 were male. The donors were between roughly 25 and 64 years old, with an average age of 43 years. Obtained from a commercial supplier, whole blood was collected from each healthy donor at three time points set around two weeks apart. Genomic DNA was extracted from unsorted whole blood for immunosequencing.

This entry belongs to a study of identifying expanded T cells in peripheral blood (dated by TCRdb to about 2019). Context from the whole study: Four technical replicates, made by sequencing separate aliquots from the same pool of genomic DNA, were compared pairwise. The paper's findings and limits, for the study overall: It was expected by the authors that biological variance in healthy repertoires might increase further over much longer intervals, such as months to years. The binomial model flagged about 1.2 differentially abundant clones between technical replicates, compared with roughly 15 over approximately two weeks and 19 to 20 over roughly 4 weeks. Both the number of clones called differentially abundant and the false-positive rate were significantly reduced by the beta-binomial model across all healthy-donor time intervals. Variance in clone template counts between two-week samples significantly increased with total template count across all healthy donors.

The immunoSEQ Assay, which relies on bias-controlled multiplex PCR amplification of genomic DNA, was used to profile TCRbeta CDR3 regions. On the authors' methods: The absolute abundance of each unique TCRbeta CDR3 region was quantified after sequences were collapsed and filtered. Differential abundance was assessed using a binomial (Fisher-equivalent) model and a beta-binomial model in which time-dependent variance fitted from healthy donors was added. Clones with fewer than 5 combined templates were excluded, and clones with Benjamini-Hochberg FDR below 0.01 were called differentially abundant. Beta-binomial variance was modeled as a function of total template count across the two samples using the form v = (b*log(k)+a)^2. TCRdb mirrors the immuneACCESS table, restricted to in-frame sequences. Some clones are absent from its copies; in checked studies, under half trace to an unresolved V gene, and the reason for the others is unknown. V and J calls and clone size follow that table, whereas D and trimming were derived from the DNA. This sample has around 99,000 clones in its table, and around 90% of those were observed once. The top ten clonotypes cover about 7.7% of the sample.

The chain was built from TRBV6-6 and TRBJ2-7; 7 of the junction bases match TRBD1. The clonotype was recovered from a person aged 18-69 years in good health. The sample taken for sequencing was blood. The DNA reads TGTGCCAGCAGTTACGACAGGGACACCTACGAGCAGTACTTC. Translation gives CASSYDRDTYEQYF.